These 32 T cell receptor beta chains originate from one sample sequenced in a study of blood T cell repertoires in COVID-19. Some clones are missing from TCRdb's copy, which holds only in-frame ones; the method was immunoSEQ multiplex PCR. The table includes approximately 190,000 clones, 84% detected once. Material: peripheral blood. The receptors here all came from a man aged 30 to 45 with active or convalescent COVID-19.

The CDR3 DNA reads TGTGCCAGCAGCCTAATCCTGGGGGCACCTGAAGCTTTCTTT. This translates into CASSLILGAPEAFF. The V and J genes are TRBV3-1 (or the pseudogene TRBV3-2) and TRBJ1-1; weak D call: TRBD1 (6 bases). Looked up from germline, CDR1 is LGHDT and CDR2 is YNNKEL (reference sequence). Between the trimmed V and J ends, which lost 4 bases and 6 bases, there was a span of 15 bases. The CDR3 is made up of 14 amino acids.

The chain employs TRBV3-1 (or the pseudogene TRBV3-2) and TRBJ2-1; 11 positions match TRBD2. The junction had 5 bases not matched to a gene; V was cut back by 1 base and J by 0 bases. The CDR3 length is 18 residues. CDR1 and CDR2 (germline): LGHDT, YNNKEL (reference sequence). CDR3 coding DNA: TGTGCCAGCAGCCAAGGGACTAGCGGGTGGAGCTCCTACAATGAGCAGTTCTTC. Translated, it gives CASSQGTSGWSSYNEQFF.

The chain links TRBV6-5 to TRBJ2-7, with 7 positions matching TRBD2. The CDR3 is 14 residues long. Germline V gene data show CDR1 as MNHEY and CDR2 as SVGAGI. With V trimmed by 6 bases and J by 1 base, 6 bases remained unmatched. The CDR3 here is CASSRDYSSYEQYF. CDR3 coding DNA: TGTGCCAGCAGCCGGGACTACTCATCCTACGAGCAGTACTTC.

This clone was counted once. The chain combines TRBV19 with TRBJ2-1; TRBD1 agrees at 9 bases. Trimming at V came to 5 bases and at J to 8 bases, leaving 19 bases not matched to a gene. Germline loops: CDR1 LNHDA, CDR2 SQIVND (reference sequence). The CDR3 is 18 amino acids. Here the CDR3 DNA reads TGTGCCAGTAGTCCACACTATAGGACAGGGGCCCGTGGGGATGAGCAGTTCTTC. This sequence encodes CASSPHYRTGARGDEQFF.

The chain carries TRBV28 and TRBJ2-7; 10 bases are a match to TRBD1. The CDR3 contains 15 residues. From germline, CDR1 is MDHEN and CDR2 SYDVKM. V lost 6 bases and J lost 3; bases outside the gene matches: 8. The CDR3 region has the DNA TGTGCCAGCAGATCGGGACAGGGGTTTAGCTACGAGCAGTACTTC. This translates into CASRSGQGFSYEQYF.

This rearrangement joins TRBV14 to TRBJ1-1; D possibly corresponds to TRBD1 (5 bases). The CDR3 length is 13 residues. With 5 bases removed from V and 4 bases from J, the gap between germline ends came to 11 bases. In germline, CDR1 is SGHDN, CDR2 FVKESK. CDR3 bases: TGTGCCAGCAGCACTCAGGGTCGCACTGAAGCTTTCTTT. This encodes CASSTQGRTEAFF. The full variable domain, in which reference TRBV14 and TRBJ1-1 provide the parts outside the CDR3, is EAGVTQFPSHSVIEKGQTVTLRCDPISGHDNLYWYRRVMGKEIKFLLHFVKESKQDESGMPNNRFLAERTGGTYSTLKVQPAELEDSGVYFCASSTQGRTEAFFGQGTRLTVV.

The rearrangement uses TRBV3-1 (or the pseudogene TRBV3-2) and TRBJ1-1, with 9 positions matching TRBD1. Trimming took 2 bases from V and 1 from J; bases not matched to a gene: 2. Germline V gene data show CDR1 as LGHDT and CDR2 as YNNKEL (reference sequence). There are 15 residues in the CDR3. The CDR3: CASSQRGQGNTEAFF. DNA of the CDR3: TGTGCCAGCAGCCAACGGGGACAGGGGAACACTGAAGCTTTCTTT.

J is TRBJ2-1 and V is TRBV29-1; the match to TRBD2 covers 10 bases. Germline values: CDR1 SQVTM, CDR2 ANQGSEA. The CDR3 loop spans 16 amino acids. V dropped 7 bases and J dropped 7; count of bases not matched to a gene: 16. CDR3 bases: TGCAGCGCCGTTGGGGGGCTAGCGGGGGCGGGGAATGAGCAGTTCTTC. The encoded protein is CSAVGGLAGAGNEQFF.

The count of this clone is one. CDR3 residues: CASRTGQGRGNEKLFF. DNA of the CDR3: TGTGCCAGCAGGACCGGACAGGGACGGGGTAATGAAAAACTGTTTTTT. The chain is built from TRBV6-6 and TRBJ1-4; TRBD1 matches at 8 bases. The V and J ends lost 6 bases and 4 bases, in that order; junction bases with no gene match: 10. Germline V CDR1 and CDR2: MNHNY, SVGAGI (reference sequence). This CDR3 is 16 amino acids long.

The chain couples TRBV27 to TRBJ2-5; 7 bases are shared with TRBD1. Germline CDR1 and CDR2: MNHEY and SMNVEV (reference sequence). Trimming removed 1 base from V and 5 bases from J; junction bases left unmatched: 13. The CDR3 spans 17 residues. The chain's CDR3 is CASSLLDRNRHEETQYF. CDR3 in DNA: TGTGCCAGCAGTTTATTGGACAGGAACCGGCATGAGGAGACCCAGTACTTC.

The chain links TRBV4-3 to TRBJ2-2; D may be TRBD1 (5 bases). CDR1 is LGHNA, CDR2 YSLEER, per germline. V gave up 4 bases and J gave up 4 bases, with 16 bases separating them. The CDR3 consists of 16 residues. The CDR3 reads CASSPTQGLSTGELFF. The CDR3 DNA reads TGCGCCAGCAGCCCCACGCAGGGTCTCAGCACCGGGGAGCTGTTTTTT.

The rearrangement links TRBV7-8 to TRBJ2-5, with TRBD1 matching over 9 bases. V was clipped by 3 bases and J by 5 bases; unmatched bases: 4. Germline values: CDR1 SGHVS, CDR2 FQNEAQ. The CDR3 loop spans 14 amino acids. Here the CDR3 reads CASSFGTGRETQYF. In nucleotides, the CDR3 is TGTGCCAGCAGCTTTGGGACAGGGAGGGAGACCCAGTACTTC.

This clone was seen ten or more times. The chain employs TRBV25-1 and TRBJ2-2; TRBD1 matches 9 bases. CDR1 is MGHDK, CDR2 SYGVNS, per germline. The CDR3 length is 14 residues. V lost 5 bases, J lost 4 bases, and 2 bases stayed unmatched. DNA of the CDR3: TGTGCCAGCAGTCCGACAGGGGGCACCGGGGAGCTGTTTTTT. Translation gives CASSPTGGTGELFF. The full variable domain, with the rest looked up from reference TRBV25-1 and TRBJ2-2, is EADIYQTPRYLVIGTGKKITLECSQTMGHDKMYWYQQDPGMELHLIHYSYGVNSTEKGDLSSESTVSRIRTEHFPLTLESARPSHTSQYLCASSPTGGTGELFFGEGSRLTVL.

The chain carries TRBV7-2 and TRBJ2-1, with D hard to call. This CDR3 spans 16 amino acids. The V end lost 3 bases, the J end lost 0 bases, and 12 bases lay between the germline ends. CDR1 SGHTA and CDR2 FQGNSA come from the germline V gene. The CDR3 reads CASSFSARSSYNEQFF. The CDR3, as DNA: TGTGCCAGCAGCTTCAGCGCGCGGAGCTCCTACAATGAGCAGTTCTTC.

The chain employs TRBV5-1 and TRBJ1-1, with D uncertain. The CDR3 extends over 16 amino acids. V was pared by 0 bases and J by 0 bases, with 12 bases between. The germline V gene encodes CDR1 SGHRS and CDR2 YFSETQ. Written as DNA, the CDR3 is TGCGCCAGCAGCTTGGTACCGGGAGCTATGAACACTGAAGCTTTCTTT. Encoded protein: CASSLVPGAMNTEAFF.

The chain links TRBV7-8 to TRBJ2-7; possible D gene TRBD1, 7 bases. The length of the CDR3 is 18 residues. V lost 5 bases and J lost 0, with 23 bases in between. In germline, CDR1 is SGHVS, CDR2 FQNEAQ. The CDR3 nucleotides are TGTGCCAGCAGCCGATACATAGGGGGGACAGCCTCCTCCTACGAGCAGTACGTC. Protein: CASSRYIGGTASSYEQYV.

The chain combines TRBV5-1 with TRBJ1-4; D is undetermined. The germline gives CDR1 SGHRS, CDR2 YFSETQ. The CDR3 consists of 13 residues. The V and J ends lost 4 bases and 1 base respectively, with 5 bases between them. In DNA form, the CDR3 reads TGCGCCAGCAGCGAGGGAACTAATGAAAAACTGTTTTTT. It codes for CASSEGTNEKLFF.

J is TRBJ2-5 and V is TRBV6-1; no reliable D call. The CDR3 spans 16 residues. Trimming cost V 0 bases and J 1 base, with 12 bases left between them. The germline gives CDR1 MNHNS, CDR2 SASEGT. CDR3 loop: CASSEALTVGQETQYF. CDR3 in DNA: TGTGCCAGCAGTGAAGCGCTCACAGTCGGCCAAGAGACCCAGTACTTC.

The gene calls are TRBV15 and TRBJ1-1, with D unresolved. Germline lookup yields CDR1 LNHNV and CDR2 YYDKDF (reference sequence). The CDR3 spans 14 residues. Trimming cost V 5 bases and J 1 base, with 11 bases left between them. Here the CDR3 DNA reads TGTGCCACCAGCCCGCGACGGGGGAACACTGAAGCTTTCTTT. It is translated as CATSPRRGNTEAFF.

The chain is built from TRBV4-1 and TRBJ1-4, with a tentative D call TRBD1 (5 bases). CDR3 length: 16 residues. Trimming shortened V by 6 bases and J by 5 bases, and 19 bases separated the two germline ends. From germline, CDR1 is MGHRA and CDR2 YSYEKL. CDR3 residues: CASRLGGVSGNEKLFF. For the CDR3, the DNA is TGCGCCAGCAGGCTGGGGGGGGTAAGTGGGAATGAAAAACTGTTTTTT.

The chain couples TRBV5-1 to TRBJ2-7; tentatively, D is TRBD2 (6 bases). Trimming took 3 bases from V and 4 from J, leaving 11 bases between them. The germline V gene encodes CDR1 SGHRS and CDR2 YFSETQ. The length of the CDR3 is 13 residues. Written as DNA, the CDR3 is TGCGCCAGCAGCTCGGGACTGGGGTACGAGCAGTACTTC. Translation: CASSSGLGYEQYF.

V and J are TRBV25-1 and TRBJ1-4, with unresolved D. The germline CDR1 and CDR2 sequences are MGHDK and SYGVNS. V was trimmed by 1 base and J by 8 bases, leaving 8 bases between them. CDR3 size: 13 residues. CDR3 in amino acids: CASSESPLEKLFF. DNA for the CDR3: TGTGCCAGCAGTGAATCCCCTTTAGAAAAACTGTTTTTT.

The genes are TRBV7-8 and TRBJ1-1; TRBD1 agrees at 7 bases. The V and J ends lost 4 bases and 6 bases, in that order; junction bases with no gene match: 8. The CDR3 consists of 14 residues. CDR1 is SGHVS and CDR2 is FQNEAQ in the germline V gene. CDR3 DNA: TGTGCCAGCAGCTCGCCGACAGGGATGGCTGAAGCTTTCTTT. Translating gives CASSSPTGMAEAFF.

V gene TRBV7-9 combines with J gene TRBJ1-1; D not resolved. Trimming removed 4 bases from V and 3 bases from J, with 6 bases in between. Germline CDR1 is SEHNR and CDR2 is FQNEAQ (reference sequence). The CDR3 runs to 12 residues. CDR3 sequence: CASSSGYTEAFF. In nucleotides, the CDR3 is TGTGCCAGCAGCTCGGGATACACTGAAGCTTTCTTT.

The rearrangement links TRBV11-3 to TRBJ2-1, with TRBD2 matching over 10 bases. Germline V gene sequence: CDR1 SGHNT, CDR2 YENEEA. Trimming took 4 bases from V and 7 from J; bases not matched to a gene: 7. The CDR3 has 15 amino acids. Here the CDR3 DNA reads TGTGCCAGCAGCTCGCCCACTAGCGGGAAGAATGAGCAGTTCTTC. Protein: CASSSPTSGKNEQFF.

V and J are TRBV4-3 and TRBJ2-2, with 7 bases that match TRBD1. V shed 2 bases, J shed 5 bases, and the junction held 8 bases outside the gene matches. Germline CDR1 is LGHNA and CDR2 is YSLEER. This CDR3 spans 16 amino acids. The CDR3 region has the DNA TGCGCCAGCAGCCAATATACAGGGGACGTTACCGGGGAGCTGTTTTTT. It yields the protein CASSQYTGDVTGELFF.

The chain couples TRBV30 to TRBJ2-5, with 12 bases matching TRBD2. The CDR3 totals 14 residues. Germline V gene sequence: CDR1 GTSNPN, CDR2 SVGIG (reference sequence). J was trimmed by 3 bases and V by 6 bases; bases with no gene match: 5. The CDR3 is CACPRLAGEETQYF. The CDR3 nucleotides read TGTGCCTGCCCCAGACTAGCGGGGGAAGAGACCCAGTACTTC.

The chain recombines TRBV7-9 with TRBJ2-7, with TRBD1 identical over 11 bases. V lost 1 base and J lost 3; bases outside the gene matches: 2. Germline V gives CDR1 SEHNR, CDR2 FQNEAQ (reference sequence). The CDR3 sequence is 15 residues long. This CDR3 reads CASSLGTGGFYEQYF. The CDR3 DNA sequence: TGTGCCAGCAGCTTAGGGACAGGGGGCTTCTACGAGCAGTACTTC.

The chain is built from TRBV2 and TRBJ2-1; 7 bases line up with TRBD1. V shed 6 bases, J shed 1 base, and the junction held 9 bases outside the gene matches. The CDR3 spans 16 residues. Germline V gene data show CDR1 as SNHLY and CDR2 as FYNNEI. The CDR3 DNA sequence: TGTGCCAGCAGCGAGGACAGGCCTTCTTCCTACAATGAGCAGTTCTTC. Residues: CASSEDRPSSYNEQFF.

The chain carries TRBV6-5 and TRBJ2-1; 11 positions agree with TRBD2. The V and J ends lost 4 bases and 6 bases, in that order; junction bases with no gene match: 5. The germline V gene has CDR1 MNHEY and CDR2 SVGAGI. This CDR3 comprises 15 residues. In nucleotides, the CDR3 is TGTGCCAGCAGTTTAGCGGGAGGGCCATCCAATGAGCAGTTCTTC. Translated, it gives CASSLAGGPSNEQFF.

The rearrangement links TRBV10-1 to TRBJ2-1, with D maybe TRBD1 (6 bases). CDR1 and CDR2 from the germline V gene are WNHNN and SYGVQD (reference sequence). The V and J ends lost 5 bases and 6 bases respectively, with 11 bases between them. The CDR3 totals 13 residues. CDR3 loop: CASSTGPRNEQFF. The CDR3 DNA sequence: TGCGCCAGCAGTACAGGGCCCCGCAATGAGCAGTTCTTC.

V is TRBV7-2 and J is TRBJ1-2; 8 nucleotides align to TRBD1. The CDR3 has 14 amino acids. The junction had 5 bases not matched to a gene; V was cut back by 5 bases and J by 3 bases. Per germline, CDR1 SGHTA and CDR2 FQGNSA. The CDR3 protein is CASSLGQGHYGYTF. CDR3 nucleotide sequence: TGTGCCAGCAGCCTCGGACAGGGCCACTATGGCTACACCTTC.